A single sample is the source of the 15 T cell receptor beta chains below, sequenced in a study of radiation and T cells in renal cell carcinoma. Measured with immunoSEQ multiplex PCR; TCRdb has only the in-frame clones, and not every one. Seen here are some 150,000 clones, roughly 84% observed once, and the top ten hold around 12%. Described time point: baseline pretreatment blood. Regarding treatment: 15 Gy SBRT to primary tumor, nephrectomy 4 weeks later. The specimen comprised blood, sampled from a patient whose treatment included radiotherapy and nephrectomy. The receptor source for this set is a woman in her forties or fifties with renal cell carcinoma.

This chain joins TRBV5-1 and TRBJ2-3, with D possibly being TRBD1 (6 bases). This CDR3 region has 16 residues. Trimming took 4 bases from V and 1 from J, leaving 16 bases between them. Germline-derived CDR1 and CDR2 are SGHRS and YFSETQ. The CDR3 here is CASSEGHGLGTDTQYF. CDR3 nucleotide sequence: TGCGCCAGCAGCGAGGGACACGGCCTTGGCACAGATACGCAGTATTTT.

This clone was seen only a few times. The rearrangement joins TRBV5-6 to TRBJ1-1; D is unclear. Germline assignment: CDR1 SGHDT and CDR2 YYEEEE. CDR3 size: 12 residues. The V gene lost 6 bases and the J gene lost 0 bases, with 6 bases spanning the gap. CDR3: CASNRLNTEAFF. CDR3 nucleotide sequence: TGTGCCAGCAATCGCCTGAACACTGAAGCTTTCTTT. Based on the CDR3 plus reference TRBV5-6 and TRBJ1-1, the full variable domain is DAGVTQSPTHLIKTRGQQVTLRCSPKSGHDTVSWYQQALGQGPQFIFQYYEEEERQRGNFPDRFSGHQFPNYSSELNVNALLLGDSALYLCASNRLNTEAFFGQGTRLTVV.

The chain employs TRBV7-8 and TRBJ1-5; TRBD1 might be the D (5 bases). CDR3 length: 17 residues. V dropped 7 bases and J dropped 0 bases, with 19 bases sitting between them. Germline V CDR1 and CDR2: SGHVS, FQNEAQ. CDR3 loop: CASTSRRGYNSNQPQHF. For the CDR3, the DNA is TGTGCCAGCACATCGCGGCGGGGGTATAATAGCAATCAGCCCCAGCATTTT.

The V and J genes are TRBV6-1 and TRBJ2-1, with D unresolved. The length of the CDR3 is 12 residues. Germline V CDR1 and CDR2: MNHNS, SASEGT. V lost 7 bases, J lost 7 bases, and 11 bases lay in between. DNA of the CDR3: TGTGCCAGCATGTTTGGGTGGAATGAGCAGTTCTTC. Amino acid sequence: CASMFGWNEQFF.

This sequence joins TRBV11-2 and TRBJ1-3; 7 bases line up with TRBD1. Germline CDR1 is SGHAT and CDR2 is FQNNGV. The CDR3 has 16 amino acids. V shed 4 bases, J shed 4 bases, and the junction held 10 bases outside the gene matches. DNA of the CDR3: TGTGCCAGCAGCTCACGACCCCCGACAGGGGGAAACACCATATATTTT. Its translation: CASSSRPPTGGNTIYF. The full variable domain, its missing parts supplied by reference TRBV11-2 and TRBJ1-3, is EAGVAQSPRYKIIEKRQSVAFWCNPISGHATLYWYQQILGQGPKLLIQFQNNGVVDDSQLPKDRFSAERLKGVDSTLKIQPAKLEDSAVYLCASSSRPPTGGNTIYFGEGSWLTVV.

This rearrangement joins TRBV5-5 to TRBJ1-1, with a possible D match to TRBD1 (5 bases). The CDR3 loop spans 15 amino acids. Germline values: CDR1 SGHKS, CDR2 YYEKEE (reference sequence). Deletions cut 2 bases from V and 4 bases from J, with 15 bases between. The CDR3 DNA reads as TGTGCCAGCAGCTTAGGGGTCTTTATGGCCACTGAAGCTTTCTTT. It codes for CASSLGVFMATEAFF.

The chain carries TRBV5-1 and TRBJ2-6, with D uncertain. CDR1 is SGHRS and CDR2 is YFSETQ in the germline V gene. The CDR3 is made up of 16 amino acids. V lost 2 bases, J lost 3 bases, and 12 bases lay in between. CDR3: CASSLNFGFGANVLTF. For the CDR3, the DNA is TGCGCCAGCAGCTTAAATTTCGGGTTTGGGGCCAACGTCCTGACTTTC.

The rearrangement uses TRBV7-8 and TRBJ2-6; D unresolved. The CDR3 has 19 amino acids. Trimming pared 0 bases from V and 4 bases from J, leaving 19 bases between. Germline V gives CDR1 SGHVS, CDR2 FQNEAQ. CDR3 sequence (DNA): TGTGCCAGCAGCTTAGCGGGGTGGCAGGCCCTTGGGGGGGCCAACGTCCTGACTTTC. Its protein is CASSLAGWQALGGANVLTF. Full variable domain (missing parts from reference TRBV7-8 and TRBJ2-6): GAGVSQSPRYKVAKRGQDVALRCDPISGHVSLFWYQQALGQGPEFLTYFQNEAQLDKSGLPSDRFFAERPEGSVSTLKIQRTQQEDSAVYLCASSLAGWQALGGANVLTFGAGSRLTVL.

The V gene is TRBV6-6, the J gene TRBJ1-3, with D maybe TRBD1 (5 bases). CDR1 is MNHNY and CDR2 is SVGAGI in the germline V gene (reference sequence). The CDR3 has 13 residues. Trimming left V 8 bases short and J 2 bases short, with 10 bases between. The CDR3 loop is CASVGGAGNTIYF. CDR3 in DNA: TGTGCCAGCGTTGGAGGGGCTGGAAACACCATATATTTT.

J is TRBJ2-5 and V is TRBV7-2; 9 bases are shared with TRBD2. V dropped 4 bases and J dropped 3; count of bases not matched to a gene: 6. Germline V gives CDR1 SGHTA, CDR2 FQGNSA. The CDR3 totals 15 residues. For the CDR3, the DNA is TGTGCCAGCAGCTCTAGCGGGAATTTCGAAGAGACCCAGTACTTC. Translating gives CASSSSGNFEETQYF.

The J gene is TRBJ2-2, the V gene TRBV5-8; D call uncertain. Germline CDR1 is SGHTS and CDR2 is YDEGEE. This CDR3 spans 12 amino acids. Trimming pared 7 bases from V and 8 bases from J, leaving 12 bases between. CDR3 amino acids: CASRPFTGELFF. Here the CDR3 DNA reads TGTGCCAGCCGCCCGTTCACGGGGGAGCTGTTTTTT.

The V and J genes are TRBV9 and TRBJ2-5, with 7 bases matching TRBD1. Germline-derived CDR1 and CDR2 are SGDLS and YYNGEE. The junction had 6 bases not matched to a gene; V was cut back by 0 bases and J by 7 bases. There are 14 residues in the CDR3. The CDR3: CASSVEHRGATQYF. The CDR3 region has the DNA TGTGCCAGCAGCGTAGAGCACAGGGGTGCGACCCAGTACTTC.

The chain couples TRBV7-9 to TRBJ1-5; D might be TRBD1 (6 bases). With 5 bases removed from V and 5 bases from J, the gap between germline ends came to 10 bases. CDR1 is SEHNR and CDR2 is FQNEAQ in the germline V gene (reference sequence). The CDR3 covers 13 residues. The CDR3 coding sequence is TGTGCCAGCAGCAGGGGGGGCTATCAGCCCCAGCATTTT. Amino acid sequence: CASSRGGYQPQHF.

J is TRBJ2-5 and V is TRBV30, with D possibly matching TRBD2 (5 bases). CDR1 is GTSNPN, CDR2 SVGIG, per germline (reference sequence). The CDR3 is 12 amino acids. The V and J ends lost 5 bases and 4 bases respectively, with 11 bases between them. The DNA for the CDR3 is TGTGCCTGGGGAGGAGGCTCAGAGACCCAGTACTTC. Translated, it gives CAWGGGSETQYF.

CDR3 DNA: TGTGCCAGTAGTGGACTAAGCGGGAGGGGCACAGATACGCAGTATTTT. Amino acid sequence: CASSGLSGRGTDTQYF. The rearrangement uses TRBV19 and TRBJ2-3; TRBD2 matches 10 bases. The CDR3 has 16 residues. Germline values: CDR1 LNHDA, CDR2 SQIVND (reference sequence). V shed 5 bases, J shed 1 base, and the junction held 6 bases outside the gene matches. The entire variable domain, with the rest obtained from reference TRBV19 and TRBJ2-3, is as follows: DGGITQSPKYLFRKEGQNVTLSCEQNLNHDAMYWYRQDPGQGLRLIYYSQIVNDFQKGDIAEGYSVSREKKESFPLTVTSAQKNPTAFYLCASSGLSGRGTDTQYFGPGTRLTVL.